These 9 T cell receptor beta chains were all obtained from the same sample, sequenced in a study of monozygotic twins with cystic fibrosis. The data were produced by immunoSEQ multiplex PCR, yet TCRdb's version contains in-frame clones alone and is incomplete. Here the sample spans about 9,600 clones, about 91% being singletons. What was sequenced was blood. These receptors all stem from a boy aged 2-9 years with cystic fibrosis.

J is TRBJ1-2 and V is TRBV6-1; D not resolved. Per the germline V gene, CDR1 is MNHNS and CDR2 is SASEGT. V lost 3 bases and J lost 8, with 16 bases in between. The CDR3 spans 14 residues. This CDR3 is CASSEVWANGGYTF. The CDR3 coding sequence is TGTGCCAGCAGTGAGGTTTGGGCTAACGGGGGCTACACCTTC.

The V gene is TRBV30, the J gene TRBJ1-5, with D hard to call. This CDR3 is built from 13 residues. V lost 2 bases, J lost 0 bases, and 5 bases lay in between. CDR1 and CDR2 (germline): GTSNPN, SVGIG (reference sequence). This CDR3 is CAWSLDSNQPQHF. In nucleotides, the CDR3 is TGTGCCTGGAGTTTGGATAGCAATCAGCCCCAGCATTTT.

The chain links TRBV19 to TRBJ2-3, with TRBD1 identical over 8 bases. The germline CDR1 and CDR2 sequences are LNHDA and SQIVND (reference sequence). Losses at the gene ends were 5 bases for V and 1 base for J; bases not matched to a gene: 5. The CDR3 runs 15 residues. The CDR3 DNA follows: TGTGCCAGTAGTGCGCAGGGGGCCCGCACAGATACGCAGTATTTT. Its translation is CASSAQGARTDTQYF.

The V and J genes are TRBV21-1 and TRBJ1-4; no DNA check was done on the table's D call, TRBD1. TRBV21-1 is a pseudogene. The CDR3 has 15 residues. This CDR3 is CASRKDRGRNEKLFF. DNA for the CDR3: TGTGCCAGCAGGAAAGACAGGGGTCGTAATGAAAAACTGTTTTTT.

The chain carries TRBV5-4 and TRBJ1-1, with 8 bases lining up with TRBD1. Unmatched junction bases numbered 6, after V lost 0 bases and J lost 8 bases. The CDR3 is 14 amino acids. CDR1 is SGHNT, CDR2 YYREEE, per germline (reference sequence). The CDR3 sequence is CASSLATGVGEAFF. Written as DNA, the CDR3 is TGTGCCAGCAGCTTGGCGACAGGGGTCGGAGAAGCTTTCTTT.

J is TRBJ1-5 and V is TRBV7-6; D remains ambiguous. Between the trimmed V and J ends, which lost 5 bases and 5 bases, there was a span of 10 bases. The CDR3 runs to 13 residues. The germline V gene has CDR1 SGHVS and CDR2 FNYEAQ. CDR3 sequence (DNA): TGTGCCAGCAGCCCCTTCGGCGATCAGCCCCAGCATTTT. Encoded protein: CASSPFGDQPQHF.

V gene TRBV5-3 combines with J gene TRBJ1-5; no definite D call. TRBV5-3 is designated an ORF whose function remains uncertain. The V gene lost 4 bases and the J gene lost 6 bases, with 8 bases spanning the gap. This CDR3 contains 12 residues. The CDR3 region is CARSPERQPQHF. DNA for the CDR3: TGTGCCAGAAGCCCAGAACGTCAGCCCCAGCATTTT.

The rearrangement joins TRBV15 to TRBJ2-7, with 11 bases aligning to TRBD2. CDR3 size: 11 residues. The germline V gene encodes CDR1 LNHNV and CDR2 YYDKDF (reference sequence). Trimming cost V 8 bases and J 9 bases; bases outside gene matches: 3. The DNA of the CDR3 is TGTGCCACCCCGGGACTAGCGGTGCAGTACGTC. This gives the protein CATPGLAVQYV.

This clone was counted only a few times. The genes are TRBV15 and TRBJ1-1; D is possibly TRBD1 (6 bases). The CDR3 covers 14 residues. Germline-derived CDR1 and CDR2 are LNHNV and YYDKDF (reference sequence). V was trimmed by 5 bases and J by 0 bases, leaving 10 bases between them. The CDR3 region is CATSGDRLNTEAFF. The CDR3 DNA sequence: TGTGCCACCAGCGGCGACAGGTTGAACACTGAAGCTTTCTTT.